The clone carrying this T cell receptor beta chain was seen at least ten times. Its antigen is not identified. Uncontrolled infection, other autoimmune disease, pregnancy or lactation led to exclusion. Diagnosis relied on clinical symptoms, serum thyroxine and TRAb, thyroid ultrasound and orbital computed tomography. There were TCR beta CDR3 regions amplified from RNA transcripts. The HTBI set primed first-round TCR CDR3 RT-PCR. MiXCR was run by TCRdb on the multiplex PCR reads, yielding one entry per CDR3 protein. The sample records roughly 300,000 distinct CDR3 sequences, approximately 18% being singletons. These data are taken from a study of T cells in Graves' hyperthyroidism and ophthalmopathy. Study as a whole: Peripheral blood was collected at initial diagnosis, before any treatment.

General observations from the study: Model predictions of ophthalmopathy came a median roughly 6.7 months before onset.

The CDR3 spans 14 residues. Trimming left V 5 bases short and J 0 bases short, with 10 bases between. CDR1 is SEHNR and CDR2 is FQNEAQ in the germline V gene (reference sequence). The specimen sequenced was blood. The genes are TRBV7-9 and TRBJ1-1; D unclear. This clonotype was sampled from a woman aged 45-65 years with Graves' hyperthyroidism. This chain's CDR3 is CASSGGNMNTEAFF. The CDR3, as DNA: TGTGCCAGCAGCGGAGGGAACATGAACACTGAAGCTTTCTTT.